A single sample gave rise to the 20 T cell receptor beta chains below, sequenced in a study of OX40 agonist ivuxolimab in advanced cancers. Clones were sequenced by immunoSEQ multiplex PCR, and TCRdb holds only the in-frame ones, with some missing. In the table there are some 80,000 clones, 70% to 90% of which are singletons. This specimen consisted of CD4+ or CD8+ T cells sorted from blood, obtained in a trial of the OX40 agonist ivuxolimab. These receptors were taken from an adult with an advanced solid tumor such as melanoma, head and neck, liver or kidney cancer.

In its sample, this clone was seen a few times. The V gene is TRBV19, the J gene TRBJ2-7, with D unresolved. Germline assignment: CDR1 LNHDA and CDR2 SQIVND (reference sequence). The V end was cut by 9 bases, the J end by 4 bases, with 16 bases between. The CDR3 has 13 residues. The CDR3 DNA reads TGTGCCAGCAGACCAGAGATTGGTTACGAGCAGTACTTC. It codes for CASRPEIGYEQYF. Supplemented by reference TRBV19 and TRBJ2-7, the full variable domain reads DGGITQSPKYLFRKEGQNVTLSCEQNLNHDAMYWYRQDPGQGLRLIYYSQIVNDFQKGDIAEGYSVSREKKESFPLTVTSAQKNPTAFYLCASRPEIGYEQYFGPGTRLTVT.

The V call is TRBV21-1, the J call TRBJ2-7; the D call of TRBD2 is as the table states it, not checked on the DNA. TRBV21-1 constitutes a pseudogene. The CDR3 contains 18 residues. This CDR3 is CASSKERDPLLGDYEQYF. The CDR3 DNA follows: TGTGCCAGCAGCAAAGAGCGGGACCCTCTTTTGGGGGACTACGAGCAGTACTTC.

This clone was seen a few times. CDR3 bases: TGTGCCAGTAGTAGGGTTGGTGAAAAACTGTTTTTT. Protein sequence: CASSRVGEKLFF. The chain links TRBV19 to TRBJ1-4; D is undetermined. Trimming left V 4 bases short and J 7 bases short, with 7 bases between. This CDR3 spans 12 amino acids. Looked up from germline, CDR1 is LNHDA and CDR2 is SQIVND (reference sequence).

In its sample, this clone was seen a few times. V and J are TRBV7-9 and TRBJ1-1; TRBD1 might be the D (6 bases). The V end lost 1 base, the J end lost 5 bases, and 17 bases lay between the germline ends. CDR1 is SEHNR, CDR2 FQNEAQ, per germline (reference sequence). The CDR3 is 16 residues long. CDR3 sequence (DNA): TGTGCCAGCAGCTTAGGAAGGGGGAAAGTGGAGACTGAAGCTTTCTTT. Translation: CASSLGRGKVETEAFF. The whole variable domain, filled in from reference TRBV7-9 and TRBJ1-1, reads DTGVSQNPRHKITKRGQNVTFRCDPISEHNRLYWYRQTLGQGPEFLTYFQNEAQLEKSRLLSDRFSAERPKGSFSTLEIQRTEQGDSAMYLCASSLGRGKVETEAFFGQGTRLTVV.

This clone turned up a few times. The rearrangement uses TRBV9 and TRBJ2-7; weak D call: TRBD1 (6 bases). The CDR3 contains 15 residues. Germline V gene lookup returns CDR1 SGDLS and CDR2 YYNGEE. V dropped 4 bases and J dropped 3 bases, with 17 bases sitting between them. CDR3 bases: TGTGCCAGCAGCCCCACAGGGCTCCTTTACTACGAGCAGTACTTC. It is translated as CASSPTGLLYYEQYF.

The rearrangement uses TRBV5-1 and TRBJ2-1; 7 bases align to TRBD2. CDR3 length: 15 amino acids. Germline CDR1 reads SGHRS; CDR2 reads YFSETQ. V shed 4 bases, J shed 7 bases, and the junction held 11 bases outside the gene matches. CDR3 residues: CASSLTSDPSNEQFF. The DNA for the CDR3 is TGCGCCAGCAGCCTCACTAGCGACCCTAGTAATGAGCAGTTCTTC.

This rearrangement joins TRBV29-1 to TRBJ1-2; unclear D gene. The V and J ends lost 6 bases and 7 bases respectively, with 21 bases between them. This CDR3 comprises 14 residues. Germline V lookup: CDR1 SQVTM, CDR2 ANQGSEA. The CDR3 sequence: CSVDVPGLEFGYTF. The CDR3 nucleotides read TGCAGCGTCGACGTTCCAGGACTGGAATTTGGCTACACCTTC.

The rearrangement uses TRBV19 and TRBJ1-2; D not certain. The germline V and J ends were trimmed by 2 bases and 8 bases, with 12 bases remaining between them. Germline-derived CDR1 and CDR2 are LNHDA and SQIVND (reference sequence). The CDR3 consists of 13 residues. CDR3 residues: CASSILRASGYTF. CDR3 DNA sequence: TGTGCCAGTAGTATATTAAGGGCGTCGGGCTACACCTTC.

The rearrangement uses TRBV5-1 and TRBJ2-3; 9 bases line up with TRBD1. Germline CDR1 reads SGHRS; CDR2 reads YFSETQ. V lost 4 bases and J lost 4; bases outside the gene matches: 7. The CDR3 extends over 15 amino acids. CDR3 DNA sequence: TGCGCCAGCAGCCTACAGGGGGCGATGCCAGATACGCAGTATTTT. Protein: CASSLQGAMPDTQYF. Looking up the rest from reference TRBV5-1 and TRBJ2-3 gives the full variable domain: KAGVTQTPRYLIKTRGQQVTLSCSPISGHRSVSWYQQTPGQGLQFLFEYFSETQRNKGNFPGRFSGRQFSNSRSEMNVSTLELGDSALYLCASSLQGAMPDTQYFGPGTRLTVL.

This rearrangement joins TRBV5-1 to TRBJ2-3, with TRBD2 identical over 15 bases. The germline gives CDR1 SGHRS, CDR2 YFSETQ. Germline trimming cut 3 bases from V and 5 bases from J; bases unmatched to any gene: 10. The CDR3 is 18 residues long. The CDR3 protein is CASSSGLAGGFREDTQYF. The CDR3 DNA follows: TGCGCCAGCAGCTCAGGACTAGCGGGGGGGTTCAGGGAAGATACGCAGTATTTT. The whole variable domain, filled in from reference TRBV5-1 and TRBJ2-3, reads KAGVTQTPRYLIKTRGQQVTLSCSPISGHRSVSWYQQTPGQGLQFLFEYFSETQRNKGNFPGRFSGRQFSNSRSEMNVSTLELGDSALYLCASSSGLAGGFREDTQYFGPGTRLTVL.

The rearrangement uses TRBV9 and TRBJ2-1; 8 bases are shared with TRBD2. Looked up from germline, CDR1 is SGDLS and CDR2 is YYNGEE. With V trimmed by 5 bases and J by 2 bases, 3 bases remained unmatched. This CDR3 spans 14 amino acids. The CDR3 DNA reads TGTGCCAGCAGTATTAGCGGGACCTACAATGAGCAGTTCTTC. It yields the protein CASSISGTYNEQFF. The full variable domain, its missing parts supplied by reference TRBV9 and TRBJ2-1, is DSGVTQTPKHLITATGQRVTLRCSPRSGDLSVYWYQQSLDQGLQFLIQYYNGEERAKGNILERFSAQQFPDLHSELNLSSLELGDSALYFCASSISGTYNEQFFGPGTRLTVL.

This clone showed up just a few times. The V call is TRBV9, the J call TRBJ2-1, with TRBD1 identical over 9 bases. The CDR3 extends over 14 amino acids. The trim removed 5 bases at V and 4 bases at J, leaving 4 bases unmatched. CDR1 and CDR2 from the germline V gene are SGDLS and YYNGEE. The CDR3 is CASSPGQGYNEQFF. CDR3 nucleotides: TGTGCCAGCAGTCCCGGACAGGGGTACAATGAGCAGTTCTTC. Full variable domain (missing parts from reference TRBV9 and TRBJ2-1): DSGVTQTPKHLITATGQRVTLRCSPRSGDLSVYWYQQSLDQGLQFLIQYYNGEERAKGNILERFSAQQFPDLHSELNLSSLELGDSALYFCASSPGQGYNEQFFGPGTRLTVL.

The chain employs TRBV10-2 and TRBJ1-2, with D perhaps TRBD1 (5 bases). With 0 bases removed from V and 6 bases from J, the gap between germline ends came to 14 bases. The CDR3 is made up of 15 amino acids. Germline V CDR1 and CDR2: WSHSY, SAAADI. In DNA, the CDR3 is TGCGCCAGCAGTGAGTCGGGGGGACGGCTGAATGGCTACACCTTC. It specifies CASSESGGRLNGYTF.

The gene calls are TRBV11-2 and TRBJ2-4; TRBD2 matches 9 bases. Germline CDR1 reads SGHAT; CDR2 reads FQNNGV. The ends lost 6 bases at V and 9 bases at J; junction bases unmatched: 9. The CDR3 totals 14 residues. CDR3 in amino acids: CASSSGTSSFIQYF. The CDR3 nucleotides read TGTGCCAGCAGTTCCGGGACTAGCTCATTCATTCAGTACTTC.

The rearrangement links TRBV11-2 to TRBJ2-7; no reliable D call. V lost 1 base and J 5 bases, leaving 3 bases between the germline ends. In germline, CDR1 is SGHAT, CDR2 FQNNGV. CDR3 size: 11 residues. CDR3 sequence: CASSLVDEQYF. In nucleotides, the CDR3 is TGTGCCAGCAGCTTAGTGGACGAGCAGTACTTC.

The chain combines TRBV5-1 with TRBJ2-1; a weak D match, TRBD2 (5 bases). In germline, CDR1 is SGHRS, CDR2 YFSETQ. This CDR3 contains 15 residues. V lost 0 bases, J lost 0 bases, and 7 bases lay in between. In nucleotides, the CDR3 is TGCGCCAGCAGCTTGGATGGGAGCTCCTACAATGAGCAGTTCTTC. Amino acids: CASSLDGSSYNEQFF.

This sequence joins TRBV9 and TRBJ2-5; 11 bases match TRBD2. V was clipped by 4 bases and J by 5 bases; unmatched bases: 7. CDR1 and CDR2 (germline): SGDLS, YYNGEE. The CDR3 is 15 amino acids. The CDR3 here is CASSPRLAGRETQYF. The CDR3 DNA is TGTGCCAGCAGCCCACGACTAGCGGGAAGGGAGACCCAGTACTTC.

The chain has TRBV30 and TRBJ2-5, with 8 bases identical to TRBD2. This CDR3 has 16 residues. V lost 3 bases to trimming and J lost 5 bases; unmatched junction nucleotides: 14. CDR1 and CDR2 from the germline V gene are GTSNPN and SVGIG (reference sequence). CDR3 loop: CAWRPGGPFRLETQYF. CDR3 in DNA: TGTGCCTGGAGGCCGGGGGGGCCGTTTCGGTTGGAGACCCAGTACTTC.

The rearrangement joins TRBV5-6 to TRBJ2-3, with D unclear. The ends were cut back, 6 bases at V and 4 bases at J, with 18 bases in the middle. Germline V gives CDR1 SGHDT, CDR2 YYEEEE. There are 15 residues in the CDR3. DNA of the CDR3: TGTGCCAGCAACTTTCCCTTGGATGGGGCAGATACGCAGTATTTT. It is translated as CASNFPLDGADTQYF.

This clone showed up just once. The chain couples TRBV18 to TRBJ2-7; D is ambiguous. V was trimmed by 6 bases and J by 0 bases, leaving 15 bases between them. The CDR3 sequence is 15 residues long. The germline CDR1 and CDR2 sequences are KGHSH and LQKENI. Here the CDR3 reads CASSPPSRNSYEQYF. Here the CDR3 DNA reads TGTGCCAGCTCCCCTCCATCCAGGAACTCCTACGAGCAGTACTTC. Variable domain in full (rest from reference TRBV18 and TRBJ2-7): NAGVMQNPRHLVRRRGQEARLRCSPMKGHSHVYWYRQLPEEGLKFMVYLQKENIIDESGMPKERFSAEFPKEGPSILRIQQVVRGDSAAYFCASSPPSRNSYEQYFGPGTRLTVT.